The clone carrying this T cell receptor (beta chain) was seen a handful of times. Its antigen is unidentified. The sample comes from a study of blood T cells in healthy people across ages. Study-wide points: In older individuals, TCR beta diversity per million T cells was lower, falling roughly linearly with age.

Next came a second PCR, run for about 6 to 11 cycles, which used a sample-barcoded 5' primer along with a J-beta primer mix. Tagging of each cDNA molecule was performed by a template-switch adaptor with 12 random nucleotides. TCRdb itself ran the 5' RACE reads through MiXCR, one entry per CDR3 protein. This table holds over 1,500,000 distinct CDR3 sequences, around half found once. The CDR3 loop spans 15 amino acids. With 7 bases removed from V and 5 bases from J, the gap between germline ends came to 15 bases. Germline V gene sequence: CDR1 SEHNR, CDR2 FQNEAQ (reference sequence). They isolated at least 6 million PBMCs from each sample. RNA extraction gave at least 5 micrograms of total RNA per sample.

The source material was blood. The sequence was obtained from a woman between 40 and 55 years old in good health. The V and J genes are TRBV7-9 and TRBJ1-6, with D perhaps matching TRBD1 (5 bases). The CDR3 loop is CASTEEGSHNSPLHF. CDR3 in DNA: TGTGCCAGCACCGAGGAGGGGTCACATAATTCACCCCTCCACTTT.